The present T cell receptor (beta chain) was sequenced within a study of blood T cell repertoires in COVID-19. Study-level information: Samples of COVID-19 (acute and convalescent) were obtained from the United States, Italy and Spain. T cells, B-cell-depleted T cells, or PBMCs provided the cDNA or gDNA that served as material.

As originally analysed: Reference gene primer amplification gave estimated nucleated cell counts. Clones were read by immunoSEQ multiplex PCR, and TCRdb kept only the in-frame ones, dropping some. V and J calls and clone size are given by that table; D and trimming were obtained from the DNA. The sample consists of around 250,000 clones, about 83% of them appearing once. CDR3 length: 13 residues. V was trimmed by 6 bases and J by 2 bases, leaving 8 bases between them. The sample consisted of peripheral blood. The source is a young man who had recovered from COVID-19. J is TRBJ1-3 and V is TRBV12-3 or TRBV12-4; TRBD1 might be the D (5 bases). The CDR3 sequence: CASSQGPGNTIYF. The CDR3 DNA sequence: TGTGCCAGCAGCCAGGGCCCTGGAAACACCATATATTTT.